The 30 T cell receptor beta chains reported below all come from one sample, sequenced in a study of blood T cell repertoires in COVID-19. Sequenced by immunoSEQ multiplex PCR; TCRdb stores in-frame clones only, minus some. This sample has fewer than 600,000 clones, with approximately 89% found just once. The sequenced material came from peripheral blood. The receptors shown here come from a man between 18 and 35 years old with COVID-19, enrolled during active disease.

This chain connects TRBV5-1 to TRBJ2-2; D is possibly TRBD2 (7 bases). The CDR3 has 16 amino acids. With 5 bases removed from V and 2 bases from J, the gap between germline ends came to 16 bases. Germline V gene data show CDR1 as SGHRS and CDR2 as YFSETQ. The CDR3 DNA sequence: TGCGCCAGCAGAGGCGGCGGGGGCAGTAACACCGGGGAGCTGTTTTTT. Encoded protein: CASRGGGGSNTGELFF.

The chain uses TRBV28 and TRBJ1-2; D may be TRBD1 (5 bases). The CDR3 is 13 residues long. Germline values: CDR1 MDHEN, CDR2 SYDVKM. With 1 base removed from V and 8 bases from J, the gap between germline ends came to 11 bases. For the CDR3, the DNA is TGTGCCAGCAGTTTATTTGGGGCGTCGGGCTACACCTTC. It yields the protein CASSLFGASGYTF.

About this clone itself: Its ends do not fully match the called genes, so a read error is possible. The V gene is TRBV11-2, the J gene TRBJ2-2; D gene uncertain. Germline assignment: CDR1 SGHAT and CDR2 FQNNGV. CDR3 length: 15 residues. The CDR3 nucleotides are TGTGCCAGCAGCCTAGAAGGAGCGAACACCGGGGAGCTGTTTTTT. Translated: CASSLEGANTGELFF.

Concerning this clone: The sample contains more than one DNA sequence encoding this CDR3. The chain is built from TRBV19 and TRBJ2-7; 7 bases map to TRBD1. The length of the CDR3 is 14 residues. Germline CDR1 LNHDA, CDR2 SQIVND (reference sequence). Trimming cost V 1 base and J 1 base; bases outside gene matches: 1. Here the CDR3 reads CASSIGDSSYEQYF. CDR3 bases: TGTGCCAGTAGTATAGGGGACAGTTCCTACGAGCAGTACTTC. The full variable domain, with the rest looked up from reference TRBV19 and TRBJ2-7, is DGGITQSPKYLFRKEGQNVTLSCEQNLNHDAMYWYRQDPGQGLRLIYYSQIVNDFQKGDIAEGYSVSREKKESFPLTVTSAQKNPTAFYLCASSIGDSSYEQYFGPGTRLTVT.

The chain joins TRBV4-1 to TRBJ2-6; 8 bases align to TRBD1. This CDR3 has 17 amino acids. The V gene's germline CDR1 is MGHRA and CDR2 YSYEKL. Trimming cost V 2 bases and J 2 bases; bases outside gene matches: 5. This CDR3 reads CASSQLSGGTGANVLTF. The CDR3 nucleotides read TGCGCCAGCAGCCAACTCTCAGGGGGCACTGGGGCCAACGTCCTGACTTTC.

V gene TRBV5-4 combines with J gene TRBJ2-1, with a weak D call TRBD1 (5 bases). The CDR3 totals 17 residues. From germline, CDR1 is SGHNT and CDR2 YYREEE (reference sequence). The V gene lost 3 bases and the J gene lost 6 bases, with 22 bases spanning the gap. The chain's CDR3 is CASSSKVRGSFSNEQFF. The CDR3 DNA is TGTGCCAGCAGCTCGAAGGTTAGGGGCAGCTTTAGCAATGAGCAGTTCTTC.

This sequence joins TRBV18 and TRBJ1-2; unclear D gene. V lost 3 bases and J lost 4, with 9 bases in between. The germline gives CDR1 KGHSH, CDR2 LQKENI. CDR3 length: 13 residues. CDR3 sequence reads: CASSPGEGYGYTF. The CDR3 coding sequence is TGTGCCAGCTCACCCGGTGAGGGCTATGGCTACACCTTC.

The rearrangement uses TRBV9 and TRBJ2-1; TRBD1 agrees at 9 bases. J lost 0 bases, V lost 3 bases, and 1 base had no gene match. This CDR3 comprises 15 residues. Germline V gene lookup returns CDR1 SGDLS and CDR2 YYNGEE. CDR3 DNA sequence: TGTGCCAGCAGCGCGGACAGGGGCTCCTACAATGAGCAGTTCTTC. Translated: CASSADRGSYNEQFF.

The gene calls are TRBV5-1 and TRBJ2-1, with D unclear. The CDR3 covers 16 residues. Per germline, CDR1 SGHRS and CDR2 YFSETQ. Trimming removed 0 bases from V and 3 bases from J, with 13 bases in between. CDR3 nucleotide sequence: TGCGCCAGCAGCTTGGGCAGGCCAAACCTCTACAATGAGCAGTTCTTC. Translated: CASSLGRPNLYNEQFF.

The J gene is TRBJ1-6, the V gene TRBV24-1, with 12 nucleotides matching TRBD1. This CDR3 contains 17 residues. V trimming: 4 bases; J trimming: 6 bases; junction bases outside the gene matches: 6. The germline gives CDR1 KGHDR, CDR2 SFDVKD. The CDR3 loop reads CATSEGQGARGNSPLHF. CDR3 bases: TGTGCCACCAGTGAGGGACAGGGGGCCCGGGGTAATTCACCCCTCCACTTT.

The V call is TRBV11-2, the J call TRBJ1-2, with 8 positions matching TRBD1. The germline CDR1 and CDR2 sequences are SGHAT and FQNNGV. The junction had 6 bases not matched to a gene; V was cut back by 4 bases and J by 2 bases. The CDR3 spans 15 residues. This chain's CDR3 is CASSYRDRPNYGYTF. CDR3 bases: TGTGCCAGCAGCTACCGGGACAGGCCCAACTATGGCTACACCTTC. Filled out from reference TRBV11-2 and TRBJ1-2, the complete variable domain reads EAGVAQSPRYKIIEKRQSVAFWCNPISGHATLYWYQQILGQGPKLLIQFQNNGVVDDSQLPKDRFSAERLKGVDSTLKIQPAKLEDSAVYLCASSYRDRPNYGYTFGSGTRLTVV.

The chain is built from TRBV6-5 and TRBJ1-1; a weak D match, TRBD1 (5 bases). Per the germline V gene, CDR1 is MNHEY and CDR2 is SVGAGI. This CDR3 spans 13 amino acids. V lost 10 bases, J lost 4 bases, and 16 bases lay in between. DNA for the CDR3: TGTGCCACGGCGGGGCAGCCTTTCACTGAAGCTTTCTTT. Translation: CATAGQPFTEAFF.

The CDR3 DNA follows: TGTGCCAGCAGCCTTGGGACAGGGACCGGGGAGCTGTTTTTT. It codes for CASSLGTGTGELFF. The chain joins TRBV3-1 (or the pseudogene TRBV3-2) to TRBJ2-2; 9 bases align to TRBD1. The germline V gene encodes CDR1 LGHDT and CDR2 YNNKEL (reference sequence). Trimming removed 4 bases from V and 5 bases from J; junction bases left unmatched: 2. The CDR3 is made up of 14 amino acids.

The chain employs TRBV7-9 and TRBJ2-1; 16 bases match TRBD2. The CDR3 spans 19 residues. Germline V gene data show CDR1 as SEHNR and CDR2 as FQNEAQ (reference sequence). With 5 bases clipped from V and 1 base from J, the junction kept 8 bases outside the gene matches. The CDR3 spells CASSPGTSGRAGSYNEQFF. CDR3 in DNA: TGTGCCAGCAGCCCCGGGACTAGCGGGAGGGCGGGGTCCTACAATGAGCAGTTCTTC.

The chain couples TRBV4-1 to TRBJ1-5; D gene unclear. The CDR3 has 15 amino acids. Deletions cut 1 base from V and 0 bases from J, with 7 bases between. The V gene's germline CDR1 is MGHRA and CDR2 YSYEKL. CDR3 residues: CASSQGGISNQPQHF. CDR3 DNA: TGCGCCAGCAGCCAAGGTGGCATTAGCAATCAGCCCCAGCATTTT.

The rearrangement links TRBV19 to TRBJ1-2; tentative D call: TRBD1 (5 bases). Trimming shortened V by 2 bases and J by 2 bases, and 18 bases separated the two germline ends. CDR1 and CDR2 (germline): LNHDA, SQIVND (reference sequence). There are 17 residues in the CDR3. The CDR3 DNA reads as TGTGCCAGTAGTATAATAGGAAGACAGCTCATAAACTATGGCTACACCTTC. Its translation: CASSIIGRQLINYGYTF.

The genes are TRBV4-1 and TRBJ1-4; 7 nucleotides agree with TRBD1. The CDR3 length is 16 residues. With 4 bases clipped from V and 5 bases from J, the junction kept 10 bases outside the gene matches. CDR1 is MGHRA and CDR2 is YSYEKL in the germline V gene. The CDR3 DNA follows: TGCGCCAGCAGCCCCTACGGGGGACAGTTAAATGAAAAACTGTTTTTT. Translating gives CASSPYGGQLNEKLFF.

This clone was observed a single time. The CDR3 is CASSQGLYNEQFF. The CDR3, as DNA: TGTGCCAGCTCGCAGGGACTCTACAATGAGCAGTTCTTC. The J gene is TRBJ2-1, the V gene TRBV2, with D possibly TRBD2 on 6 matching bases. The CDR3 runs 13 residues. Germline V gives CDR1 SNHLY, CDR2 FYNNEI. V gave up 8 bases and J gave up 3 bases, with 11 bases separating them.

DNA of the CDR3: TGTGCCAGCAGCCGGGGTCGAGTCAGGGGCTCTGGAGGAAACACCATATATTTT. This codes for CASSRGRVRGSGGNTIYF. The chain combines TRBV7-8 with TRBJ1-3; possibly TRBD1 for D (6 bases). Germline loops: CDR1 SGHVS, CDR2 FQNEAQ. The ends were cut back, 5 bases at V and 4 bases at J, with 24 bases in the middle. There are 18 residues in the CDR3.

The rearrangement uses TRBV18 and TRBJ2-5; D remains ambiguous. Trimming took 0 bases from V and 5 from J, leaving 7 bases between them. From germline, CDR1 is KGHSH and CDR2 LQKENI. The CDR3 covers 13 residues. In DNA, the CDR3 is TGTGCCAGCTCACCACCGTTCATGGAGACCCAGTACTTC. This sequence encodes CASSPPFMETQYF.

This rearrangement joins TRBV19 to TRBJ2-6; 10 bases agree with TRBD1. Germline CDR1 and CDR2: LNHDA and SQIVND (reference sequence). The CDR3 consists of 19 residues. Unmatched junction bases numbered 11, after V lost 2 bases and J lost 4 bases. CDR3 residues: CASSIRRSGTGVGANVLTF. DNA of the CDR3: TGTGCCAGTAGTATAAGGCGATCCGGGACAGGGGTCGGGGCCAACGTCCTGACTTTC.

The rearrangement joins TRBV14 to TRBJ2-5; D possibly corresponds to TRBD2 (5 bases). V was clipped by 2 bases and J by 2 bases, with 12 bases between them. Per germline, CDR1 SGHDN and CDR2 FVKESK. The CDR3 sequence is 15 residues long. CDR3 bases: TGTGCCAGCAGCCAAATTCGAGCGGAACAAGAGACCCAGTACTTC. Translation: CASSQIRAEQETQYF.

This clone was seen a handful of times. V and J are TRBV27 and TRBJ1-6; 8 bases map to TRBD1. V was pared by 7 bases and J by 14 bases, with 13 bases of the junction left unmatched. CDR1 MNHEY and CDR2 SMNVEV come from the germline V gene (reference sequence). The CDR3 spans 14 residues. The CDR3 protein is CASTPGQGGRALHF. The CDR3 DNA reads TGTGCCAGCACCCCAGGACAGGGAGGGAGGGCCCTCCACTTT.

The V call is TRBV6-5, the J call TRBJ1-2; a weak D match, TRBD1 (6 bases). The CDR3 loop spans 14 amino acids. Germline CDR1 is MNHEY and CDR2 is SVGAGI. V lost 6 bases to trimming and J lost 4 bases, with 15 bases between them. The CDR3 DNA reads TGTGCCAGCAGCTTTCAGGGGCTTTCCTATGGCTACACCTTC. It codes for CASSFQGLSYGYTF.

The chain combines TRBV29-1 with TRBJ2-5; maybe TRBD2 (6 bases). V lost 3 bases, J lost 5 bases, and 13 bases lay in between. The CDR3 runs to 13 residues. The germline gives CDR1 SQVTM, CDR2 ANQGSEA. CDR3 in amino acids: CSVDQGGPETQYF. The CDR3 coding sequence is TGCAGCGTTGACCAGGGAGGTCCGGAGACCCAGTACTTC.

The table lists this clone with a count of one. The rearrangement uses TRBV2 and TRBJ1-5; no reliable D call. Germline V gene data show CDR1 as SNHLY and CDR2 as FYNNEI. V was cut by 11 bases and J by 0 bases, with 11 bases left in between. The CDR3 is 13 amino acids. CDR3 sequence (DNA): TGTGCCCTGGGCGCGAATAGCAATCAGCCCCAGCATTTT. Translation: CALGANSNQPQHF.

This rearrangement joins TRBV6-1 to TRBJ2-7, with D possibly TRBD2 on 6 matching bases. V was clipped by 2 bases and J by 0 bases, with 8 bases between them. Germline V gives CDR1 MNHNS, CDR2 SASEGT. The CDR3 spans 14 residues. CDR3 loop: CASSESGLSYEQYF. For the CDR3, the DNA is TGTGCCAGCAGTGAATCGGGACTCTCCTACGAGCAGTACTTC.

The gene calls are TRBV19 and TRBJ2-2, with TRBD2 matching 8 bases. Germline V lookup: CDR1 LNHDA, CDR2 SQIVND (reference sequence). The CDR3 spans 14 residues. J lost 5 bases, V lost 8 bases, and 7 bases had no gene match. The CDR3 loop is CASESGGGTGELFF. The CDR3 region has the DNA TGTGCCAGTGAGAGCGGGGGTGGGACCGGGGAGCTGTTTTTT.

The chain links TRBV7-3 to TRBJ2-1; D is unclear. Germline V gene sequence: CDR1 SGHTA, CDR2 FQGTGA. V was clipped by 0 bases and J by 3 bases, with 9 bases between them. This CDR3 comprises 15 residues. DNA of the CDR3: TGTGCCAGCAGCTTAACCACTTCCAACTACAATGAGCAGTTCTTC. Protein: CASSLTTSNYNEQFF.

This clone was counted a single time. This rearrangement joins TRBV5-6 to TRBJ2-7, with a tentative D call TRBD1 (5 bases). The germline V gene encodes CDR1 SGHDT and CDR2 YYEEEE. The CDR3 loop spans 14 amino acids. Trimming shortened V by 0 bases and J by 0 bases, and 7 bases separated the two germline ends. The CDR3 here is CASSLAQGSYEQYF. The CDR3 nucleotides read TGTGCCAGCAGCTTGGCGCAGGGCTCCTACGAGCAGTACTTC.